This T cell receptor beta chain originates from a study of T cells after yellow fever vaccination. Study as a whole: SMART-Seq v4 Ultra Low Input handled preparation of low-cell-number fractions. Overall study findings and caveats: A large majority of primary-vaccination clones showed up again after the booster (approximately 96% CD4, around 88% CD8). Abundant clonotypes from the bulk population could have been carried over as contaminants into FACS-sorted repertoires.

The CDR3 is made up of 16 amino acids. CDR1 MNHEY and CDR2 SMNVEV come from the germline V gene (reference sequence). Trimming removed 5 bases at V and 0 bases at J, with 14 bases between. Generation of TCR cDNA used 5'RACE template switching (which added a universal primer site and UMIs). Each CDR3 protein gets one entry after TCRdb re-called the 5' RACE reads with MiXCR. The data hold 450,000 to 600,000 distinct CDR3 sequences, with roughly 13% observed a single time. This clonotype was counted many times. No antigen is known for it. This TCR was recovered from a man aged 25-45 years who received the YFV17D yellow fever vaccine. The starting material was PBMCs, obtained on the day of the yellow fever booster vaccination. The chain carries TRBV27 and TRBJ2-1; D remains unclear. The CDR3 protein is CASSLLGKISYNEQFF. CDR3 DNA: TGTGCCAGCAGTCTCCTAGGGAAGATCTCCTACAATGAGCAGTTCTTC.